This T cell receptor (beta chain) came from a study of blood T cell repertoires in COVID-19. About the research overall: Samples of COVID-19 (acute and convalescent) were obtained from the United States, Italy and Spain.

Participants came from roughly 24 US areas, aged roughly 18 to 89 years. Germline V gene lookup returns CDR1 MNHEY and CDR2 SVGEGT. The CDR3 runs 14 residues. The ends were cut back, 5 bases at V and 2 bases at J, with 13 bases in the middle. Per the original methods: Reference gene primer amplification in the assay estimated nucleated cell counts. Measured with immunoSEQ multiplex PCR; TCRdb has only the in-frame clones, and not every one. From that table come the V and J calls and clone size; the DNA was used to work out D and trimming. Among fewer than 450,000 clones listed, around 90% were seen once.

Sequencing was performed on PBMCs or T cells enriched from blood (not recorded which). The source is a woman in her thirties or forties with acute COVID-19. The J gene is TRBJ2-7, the V gene TRBV6-2 or TRBV6-3; a possible D gene is TRBD2 (6 bases). The CDR3, as DNA: TGTGCCAGCAGTCGCGGGGCGGCCACCTACGAGCAGTACTTC. Translation gives CASSRGAATYEQYF.